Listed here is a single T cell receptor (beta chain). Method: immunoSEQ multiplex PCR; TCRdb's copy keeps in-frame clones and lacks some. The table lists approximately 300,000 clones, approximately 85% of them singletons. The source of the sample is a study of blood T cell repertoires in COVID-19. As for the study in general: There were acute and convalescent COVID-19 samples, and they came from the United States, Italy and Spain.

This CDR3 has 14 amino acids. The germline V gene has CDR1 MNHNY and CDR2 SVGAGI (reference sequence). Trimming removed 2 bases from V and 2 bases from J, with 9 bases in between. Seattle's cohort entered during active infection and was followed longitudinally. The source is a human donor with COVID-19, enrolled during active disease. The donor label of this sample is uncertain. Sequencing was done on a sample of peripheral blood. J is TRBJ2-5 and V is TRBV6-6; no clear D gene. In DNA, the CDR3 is TGTGCCAGCAGTTACGCGGCACCTCAAGAGACCCAGTACTTC. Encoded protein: CASSYAAPQETQYF.